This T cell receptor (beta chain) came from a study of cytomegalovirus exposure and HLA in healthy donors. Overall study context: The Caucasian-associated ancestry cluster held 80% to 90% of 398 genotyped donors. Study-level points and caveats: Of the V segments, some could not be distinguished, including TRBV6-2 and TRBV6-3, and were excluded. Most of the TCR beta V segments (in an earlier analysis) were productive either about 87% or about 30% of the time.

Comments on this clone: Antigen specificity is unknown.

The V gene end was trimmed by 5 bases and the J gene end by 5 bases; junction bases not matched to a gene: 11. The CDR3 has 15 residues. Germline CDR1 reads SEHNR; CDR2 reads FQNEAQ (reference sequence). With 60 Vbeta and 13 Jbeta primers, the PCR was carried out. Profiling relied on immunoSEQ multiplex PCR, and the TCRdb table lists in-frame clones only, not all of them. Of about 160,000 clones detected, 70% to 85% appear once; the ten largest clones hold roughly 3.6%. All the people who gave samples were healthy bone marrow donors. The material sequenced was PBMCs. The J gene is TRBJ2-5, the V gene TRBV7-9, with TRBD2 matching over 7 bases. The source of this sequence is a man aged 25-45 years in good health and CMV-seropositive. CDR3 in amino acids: CASSGGVNSRETQYF. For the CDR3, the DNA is TGTGCCAGCAGCGGGGGGGTCAACAGCCGCGAGACCCAGTACTTC.